The rows below give T cell receptor beta chains drawn from one sample of a study of blood T cells in healthy people across ages. MiXCR, applied by TCRdb to the 5' RACE reads, yields one record per CDR3 protein. The sample lists roughly 1.4 million distinct CDR3 sequences; around 55% were seen once. The material sequenced was blood. The receptor set was obtained from a man aged 18 to 29 in good health. Both conserved end residues are part of each CDR3. A D gene is named only where the DNA matches it firmly. Clone size is shown for a subset of rows, as once, few, many or a class of expanded clone.

d_gene | j_gene | abundance | v_gene | CDR3aa | CDR3nt
NA | TRBJ2-1 | few | TRBV4-1 | CASSQDGDRYNEQFF | TGCGCCAGCAGCCAAGATGGCGACAGATACAATGAGCAGTTCTTC
TRBD2 | TRBJ2-7 | NA | TRBV10-3 | CATVTGTSGYEQYF | TGTGCCACTGTTACCGGGACTAGCGGGTACGAGCAGTACTTC
NA | TRBJ2-3 | NA | TRBV12-3/TRBV12-4 | CASSSRRGLSTDTQYF | TGTGCCAGCAGTTCCCGGCGCGGGCTGAGCACAGATACGCAGTATTTT
NA | TRBJ1-2 | NA | TRBV5-1 | CASSLDPTSLPYGYTF | TGCGCCAGCAGCTTGGACCCGACCTCTCTTCCCTATGGCTACACCTTC
NA | TRBJ1-1 | NA | TRBV3-1 | CASSQDVSEMNTEAFF | TGTGCCAGCAGCCAAGACGTAAGCGAAATGAACACTGAAGCTTTCTTT
NA | TRBJ2-7 | once | TRBV12-3/TRBV12-4 | CASRPGGLEQYF | TGTGCCAGCAGACCCGGAGGGCTCGAGCAGTACTTC
NA | TRBJ2-7 | many | TRBV5-1 | CASSLGVNYEQYF | TGCGCCAGCAGCTTGGGGGTCAACTACGAGCAGTACTTC
NA | TRBJ2-3 | NA | TRBV2 | CASSVVVVQSTQYF | TGTGCCAGCAGTGTAGTGGTGGTCCAGAGTACGCAGTATTTT
NA | TRBJ2-3 | NA | TRBV10-3 | CAISESQRGTRDTQYF | TGTGCCATCAGTGAGTCCCAGAGGGGCACCCGAGATACGCAGTATTTT
TRBD2 | TRBJ2-1 | NA | TRBV7-9 | CASSPRGLAGGRNEQFF | TGTGCCAGCAGCCCACGAGGACTAGCGGGAGGACGGAATGAGCAGTTCTTC
NA | TRBJ2-1 | NA | TRBV20-1 | CSAARPPYNEQFF | TGCAGTGCCGCGAGACCCCCTTACAATGAGCAGTTCTTC
NA | TRBJ1-4 | NA | TRBV12-3/TRBV12-4 | CASSLWAATNEKLFF | TGTGCCAGCAGTTTATGGGCAGCAACTAATGAAAAACTGTTTTTT
TRBD1 | TRBJ2-7 | NA | TRBV20-1 | CSARGQGSTYEQYF | TGCAGTGCTAGAGGACAGGGATCAACCTACGAGCAGTACTTC
TRBD2 | TRBJ2-7 | NA | TRBV7-2 | CASSQTSGVTYEQYF | TGTGCCAGCAGCCAAACTAGCGGGGTCACCTACGAGCAGTACTTC
TRBD1 | TRBJ1-2 | few | TRBV29-1 | CSVKGTANGYTF | TGCAGCGTTAAGGGGACAGCCAATGGCTACACCTTC
TRBD2 | TRBJ2-7 | NA | TRBV7-9 | CASSAVGGDYEQYF | TGTGCCAGCAGCGCCGTGGGAGGGGACTACGAGCAGTACTTC
NA | TRBJ2-6 | NA | TRBV6-4 | CASSDGTATGANVLTF | TGTGCCAGCAGTGACGGTACAGCCACTGGGGCCAACGTCCTGACTTTC
TRBD1 | TRBJ1-1 | few | TRBV5-1 | CASSRGQVNTEAFF | TGCGCCAGCAGCCGGGGACAGGTGAACACTGAAGCTTTCTTT
NA | TRBJ2-3 | few | TRBV6-5 | CASSSGSTQYF | TGTGCCAGCAGTTCGGGGAGCACGCAGTATTTT
NA | TRBJ2-4 | few | TRBV10-3 | CAISRDQNIQYF | TGTGCCATCAGCCGGGATCAAAACATTCAGTACTTC
NA | TRBJ2-5 | NA | TRBV27 | CASRPQNPGSDETQYF | TGTGCCAGCAGACCACAAAATCCGGGGTCTGATGAGACCCAGTACTTC
NA | TRBJ2-7 | few | TRBV6-2/TRBV6-3 | CASSYDPGGQSYEQYF | TGTGCCAGCAGTTACGATCCGGGGGGACAGTCCTACGAGCAGTACTTC